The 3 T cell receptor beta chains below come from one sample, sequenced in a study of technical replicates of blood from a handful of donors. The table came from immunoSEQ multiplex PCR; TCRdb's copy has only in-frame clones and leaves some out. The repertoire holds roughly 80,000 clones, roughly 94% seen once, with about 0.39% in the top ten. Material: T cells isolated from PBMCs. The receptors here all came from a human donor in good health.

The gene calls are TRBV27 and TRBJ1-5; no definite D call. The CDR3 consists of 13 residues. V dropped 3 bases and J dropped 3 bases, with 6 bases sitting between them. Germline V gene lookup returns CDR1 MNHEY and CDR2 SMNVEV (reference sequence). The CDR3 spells CASSFTVNQPQHF. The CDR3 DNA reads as TGTGCCAGCAGTTTTACGGTCAATCAGCCCCAGCATTTT.

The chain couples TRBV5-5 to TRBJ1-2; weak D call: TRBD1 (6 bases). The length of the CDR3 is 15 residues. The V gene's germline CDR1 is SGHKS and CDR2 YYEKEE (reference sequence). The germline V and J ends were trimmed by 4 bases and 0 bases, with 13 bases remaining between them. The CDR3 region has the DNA TGTGCCAGCAGCACCGACAGGAGAGCTAACTATGGCTACACCTTC. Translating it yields CASSTDRRANYGYTF.

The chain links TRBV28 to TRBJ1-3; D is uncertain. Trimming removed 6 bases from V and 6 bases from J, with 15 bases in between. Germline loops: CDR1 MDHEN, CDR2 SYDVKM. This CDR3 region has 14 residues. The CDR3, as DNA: TGTGCCAGCAGCTTAGGAGGTCCTCAAAACACCATATATTTT. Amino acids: CASSLGGPQNTIYF.